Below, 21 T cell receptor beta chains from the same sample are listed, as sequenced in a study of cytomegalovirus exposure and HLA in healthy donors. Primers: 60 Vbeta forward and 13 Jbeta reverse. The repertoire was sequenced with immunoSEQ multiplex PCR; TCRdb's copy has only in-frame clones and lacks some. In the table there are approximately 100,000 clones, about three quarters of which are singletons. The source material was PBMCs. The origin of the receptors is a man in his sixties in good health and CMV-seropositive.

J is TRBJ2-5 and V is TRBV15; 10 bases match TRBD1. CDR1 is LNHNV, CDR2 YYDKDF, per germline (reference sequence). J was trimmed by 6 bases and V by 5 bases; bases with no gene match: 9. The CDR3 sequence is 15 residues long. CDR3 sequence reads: CATSGRDRGEKTQYF. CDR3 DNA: TGTGCCACCAGCGGCCGGGACAGGGGTGAAAAGACCCAGTACTTC.

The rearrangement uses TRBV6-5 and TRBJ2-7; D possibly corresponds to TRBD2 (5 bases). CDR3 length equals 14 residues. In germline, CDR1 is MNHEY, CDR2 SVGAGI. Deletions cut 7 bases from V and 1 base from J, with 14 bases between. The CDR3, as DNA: TGTGCCAGCACTAGGTCACGGGGTTCCTACGAGCAGTACTTC. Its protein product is CASTRSRGSYEQYF.

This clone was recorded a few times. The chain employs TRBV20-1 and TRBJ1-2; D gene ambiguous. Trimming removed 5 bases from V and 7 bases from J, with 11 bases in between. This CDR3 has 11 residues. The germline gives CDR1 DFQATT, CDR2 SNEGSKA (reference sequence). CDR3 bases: TGCAGTGCTCGCGAATTCTCTGGCTACACCTTC. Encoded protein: CSAREFSGYTF.

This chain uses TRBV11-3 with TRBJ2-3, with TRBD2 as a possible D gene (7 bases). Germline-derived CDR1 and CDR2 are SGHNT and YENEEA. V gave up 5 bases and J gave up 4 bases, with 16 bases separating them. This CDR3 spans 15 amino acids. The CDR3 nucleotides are TGTGCCAGCAGCGGCGGGGGCCCACGGGCAGATACGCAGTATTTT. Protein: CASSGGGPRADTQYF.

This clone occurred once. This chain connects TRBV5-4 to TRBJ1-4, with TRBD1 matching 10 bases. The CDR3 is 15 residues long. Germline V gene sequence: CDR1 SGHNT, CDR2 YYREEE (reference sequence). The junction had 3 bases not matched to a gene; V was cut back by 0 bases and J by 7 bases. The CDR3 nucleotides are TGTGCCAGCAGCTTGGGGGGACAGGGGAGTGAAAAACTGTTTTTT. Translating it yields CASSLGGQGSEKLFF.

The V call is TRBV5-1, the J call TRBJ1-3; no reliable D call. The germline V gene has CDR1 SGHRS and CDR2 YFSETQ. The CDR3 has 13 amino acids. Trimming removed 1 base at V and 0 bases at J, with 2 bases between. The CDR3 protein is CASSLYSGNTIYF. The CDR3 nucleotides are TGCGCCAGCAGCTTGTACTCTGGAAACACCATATATTTT.

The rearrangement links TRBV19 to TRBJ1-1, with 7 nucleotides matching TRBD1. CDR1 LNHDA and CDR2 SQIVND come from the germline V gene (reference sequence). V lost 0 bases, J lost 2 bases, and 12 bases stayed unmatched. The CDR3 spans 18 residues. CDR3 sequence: CASSIERGAGGKNTEAFF. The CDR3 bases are TGTGCCAGTAGTATAGAGAGGGGAGCAGGGGGGAAAAACACTGAAGCTTTCTTT.

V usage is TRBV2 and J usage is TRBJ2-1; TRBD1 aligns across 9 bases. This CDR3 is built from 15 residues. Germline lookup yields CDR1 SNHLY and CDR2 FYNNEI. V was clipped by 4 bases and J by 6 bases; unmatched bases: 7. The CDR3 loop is CASSVGTGLLNEQFF. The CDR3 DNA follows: TGTGCCAGCAGTGTAGGGACAGGGCTACTCAATGAGCAGTTCTTC.

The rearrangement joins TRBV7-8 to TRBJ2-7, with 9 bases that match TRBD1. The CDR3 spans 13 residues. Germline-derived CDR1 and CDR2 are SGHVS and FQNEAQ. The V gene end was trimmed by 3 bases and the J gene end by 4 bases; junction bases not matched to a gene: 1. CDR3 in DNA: TGTGCCAGCAGCTTGACAGGGGGTTACGAGCAGTACTTC. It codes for CASSLTGGYEQYF.

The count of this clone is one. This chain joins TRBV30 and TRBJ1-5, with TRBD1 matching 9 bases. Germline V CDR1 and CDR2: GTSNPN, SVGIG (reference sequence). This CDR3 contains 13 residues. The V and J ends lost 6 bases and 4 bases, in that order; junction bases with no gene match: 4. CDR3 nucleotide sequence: TGTGCCTGTGACAGGGGGGTGAATCAGCCCCAGCATTTT. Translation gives CACDRGVNQPQHF.

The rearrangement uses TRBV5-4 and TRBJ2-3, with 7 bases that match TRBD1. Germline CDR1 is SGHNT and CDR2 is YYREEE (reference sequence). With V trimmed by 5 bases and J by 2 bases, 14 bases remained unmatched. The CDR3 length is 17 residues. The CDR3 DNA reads TGTGCCAGCAGTAGACAGGGCCTCGGAGTTTTCACAGATACGCAGTATTTT. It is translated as CASSRQGLGVFTDTQYF.

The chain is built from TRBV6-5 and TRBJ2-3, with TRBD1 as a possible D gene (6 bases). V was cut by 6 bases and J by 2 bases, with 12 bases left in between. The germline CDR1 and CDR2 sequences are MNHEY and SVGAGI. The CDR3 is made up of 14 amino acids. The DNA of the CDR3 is TGTGCCAGCAGGTTACAGGGATACACAGATACGCAGTATTTT. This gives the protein CASRLQGYTDTQYF.

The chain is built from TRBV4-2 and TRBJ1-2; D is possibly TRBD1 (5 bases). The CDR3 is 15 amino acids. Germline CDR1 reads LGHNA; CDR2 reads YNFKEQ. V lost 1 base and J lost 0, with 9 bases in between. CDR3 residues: CASSQVEGANYGYTF. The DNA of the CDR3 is TGTGCCAGCAGCCAAGTAGAAGGGGCTAACTATGGCTACACCTTC.

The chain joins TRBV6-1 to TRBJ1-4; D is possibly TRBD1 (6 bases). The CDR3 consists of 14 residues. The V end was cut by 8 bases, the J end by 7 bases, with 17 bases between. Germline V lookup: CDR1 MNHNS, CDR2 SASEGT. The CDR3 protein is CASGEGGGSEKLFF. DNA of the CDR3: TGTGCCAGCGGGGAGGGAGGGGGGAGTGAAAAACTGTTTTTT.

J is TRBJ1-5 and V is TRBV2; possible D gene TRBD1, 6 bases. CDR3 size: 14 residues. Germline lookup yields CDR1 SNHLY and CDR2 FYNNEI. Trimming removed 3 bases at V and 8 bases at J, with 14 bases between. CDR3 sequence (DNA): TGTGCCAGCAGTGAGTCGTCAGGGGCGGAGCCCCAGCATTTT. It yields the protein CASSESSGAEPQHF.

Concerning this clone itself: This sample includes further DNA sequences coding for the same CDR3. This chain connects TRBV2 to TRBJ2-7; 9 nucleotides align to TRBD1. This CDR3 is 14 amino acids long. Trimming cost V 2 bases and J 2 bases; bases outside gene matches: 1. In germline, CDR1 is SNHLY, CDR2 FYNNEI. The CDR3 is CASSETGGPYEQYF. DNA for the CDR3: TGTGCCAGCAGTGAAACAGGGGGCCCCTACGAGCAGTACTTC.

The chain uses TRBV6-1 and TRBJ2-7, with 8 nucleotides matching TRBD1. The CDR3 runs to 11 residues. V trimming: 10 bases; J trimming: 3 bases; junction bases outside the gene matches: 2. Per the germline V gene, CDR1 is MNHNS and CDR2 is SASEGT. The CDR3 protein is CATTGGYEQYF. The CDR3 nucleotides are TGTGCCACCACAGGGGGCTACGAGCAGTACTTC.

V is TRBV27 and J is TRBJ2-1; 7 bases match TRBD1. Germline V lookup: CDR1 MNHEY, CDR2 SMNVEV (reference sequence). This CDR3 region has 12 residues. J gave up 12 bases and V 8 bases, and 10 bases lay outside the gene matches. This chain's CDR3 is CASGSKGARQFF. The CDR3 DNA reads TGTGCCAGCGGTTCAAAGGGGGCCCGGCAGTTCTTC.

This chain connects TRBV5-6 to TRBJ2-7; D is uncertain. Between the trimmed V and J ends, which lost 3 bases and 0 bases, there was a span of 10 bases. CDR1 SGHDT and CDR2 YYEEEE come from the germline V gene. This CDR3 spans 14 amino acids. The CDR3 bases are TGTGCCAGCAGCTCCCTCCCGGGCTCCTACGAGCAGTACTTC. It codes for CASSSLPGSYEQYF.

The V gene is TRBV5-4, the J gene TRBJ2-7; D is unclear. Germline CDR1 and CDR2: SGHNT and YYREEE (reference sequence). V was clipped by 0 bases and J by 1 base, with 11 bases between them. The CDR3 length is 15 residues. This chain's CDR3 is CASSLEVSPSYEQYF. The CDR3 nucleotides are TGTGCCAGCAGCTTGGAAGTTAGCCCGTCCTACGAGCAGTACTTC.

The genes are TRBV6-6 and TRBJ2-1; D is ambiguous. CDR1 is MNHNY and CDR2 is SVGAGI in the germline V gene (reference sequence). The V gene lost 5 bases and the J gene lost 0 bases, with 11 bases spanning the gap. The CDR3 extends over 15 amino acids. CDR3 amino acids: CASSQSRVSYNEQFF. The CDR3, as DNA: TGTGCCAGCAGTCAGTCTAGAGTCTCCTACAATGAGCAGTTCTTC.